The present T cell receptor (beta chain) was sequenced within a study of regulatory T cells in long-lasting Graves disease. The wider study: Antithyroid drug use was under 3 months in newly diagnosed Graves' patients. Points from the study as a whole: The sample size was small, and this may have reduced accuracy. Compared with new cases, persistent Graves' patients showed reduced TCR diversity.

Remarks on this clonotype: The antigen is not known.

Sample time point: newly diagnosed GD, antithyroid drugs for less than 3 months. After RNA was extracted from PBMCs, the TCR library was made from it. Researchers made TCR beta libraries by using iRepertoire HTBI primers and running Arm-PCR on CDR3 regions. TCRdb re-analysed the multiplex PCR reads in MiXCR, keeping a single row per CDR3 protein. Here the sample spans some 500,000 distinct CDR3 sequences, 13% being singletons. These data also featured in a second study, about T cells in Graves' hyperthyroidism and ophthalmopathy. According to that study: With the HTBI primer set, the TCR CDR3 went through a first round of RT-PCR.

Sequencing was performed on peripheral blood mononuclear cells (PBMCs), taken at new diagnosis, from a patient treated with antithyroid drugs. The sequence derives from a man under 40 with Graves disease.

The CDR3 is CASSQGEQVAGANVLTF. CDR3 bases: TGTGCCAGCAGCCAAGGGGAACAGGTGGCTGGGGCCAACGTCCTGACTTTC. The gene calls are TRBV4-2 and TRBJ2-6; D is perhaps TRBD1 (5 bases). Trimming removed 1 base at V and 2 bases at J, with 12 bases between. The CDR3 is made up of 17 amino acids. Germline V gene lookup returns CDR1 LGHNA and CDR2 YNFKEQ.